This is a list of T cell receptor beta chains from one sample in a study of blood T cells in healthy people across ages. One entry per CDR3 protein results from TCRdb running MiXCR on the 5' RACE reads. The profile shows some 1.5 million distinct CDR3 sequences, under 55% of them singletons. The sequencing input was blood. Source of these receptors: a woman aged 18-35 years in good health. Each CDR3 is given with its conserved first and last residue. The order of the fields is J gene, V gene, clone size, D gene, CDR3 protein, CDR3 DNA. A D gene is named only where the DNA matches it firmly. The size field is filled for only some rows; it gives once, few, many or a size class.

>TRBJ2-1|TRBV4-3|NA|NA
CASRHHLMGNEQFF
TGCGCCAGCAGGCATCACCTAATGGGTAATGAGCAGTTCTTC
>TRBJ2-2|TRBV6-2/TRBV6-3|few|TRBD2
CASSDGLAGPTGELFF
TGTGCCAGCAGTGATGGACTAGCGGGGCCTACGGGGGAGCTGTTTTTT
>TRBJ2-5|TRBV15|NA|TRBD2
CATSRDQAGGVNEQYF
TGTGCCACCAGCAGAGATCAAGCGGGGGGAGTCAATGAGCAGTACTTC
>TRBJ1-2|TRBV12-3/TRBV12-4|NA|NA
CASRPLGTTGYTF
TGTGCCAGCAGGCCCCTCGGGACTACCGGCTACACCTTC
>TRBJ1-3|TRBV18|NA|NA
CASSPGPDSGNTIYF
TGTGCCAGCTCTCCAGGGCCAGATTCTGGAAACACCATATATTTT
>TRBJ2-3|TRBV7-9|NA|NA
CASSLVGLAGGPLHTDTQYF
TGTGCCAGCAGCTTAGTGGGCCTAGCAGGAGGGCCCCTACACACAGATACGCAGTATTTT
>TRBJ1-5|TRBV28|NA|NA
CASSMGRGRNQPQHF
TGTGCCAGCAGTATGGGACGGGGACGCAATCAGCCCCAGCATTTT
>TRBJ1-6|TRBV27|NA|NA
CASSWSEEAPLHF
TGTGCCAGCAGTTGGAGTGAAGAGGCACCCCTCCACTTT
>TRBJ1-5|TRBV4-2|NA|NA
CASSQDRTYQPQHF
TGTGCCAGCAGCCAAGATCGGACGTATCAGCCCCAGCATTTT
>TRBJ1-2|TRBV27|many|NA
CASSSDAGVSGGYTF
TGTGCCAGCAGTTCAGATGCGGGAGTGAGCGGTGGCTACACCTTC
>TRBJ2-1|TRBV28|NA|TRBD1
CASSLSPYRGSYNEQFF
TGTGCCAGCAGTTTATCCCCTTACAGGGGTTCCTACAATGAGCAGTTCTTC
>TRBJ2-7|TRBV5-6|NA|TRBD2
CASSSRGTSGRVISYEQYF
TGTGCCAGCAGTTCTCGAGGGACTAGCGGGAGGGTTATCTCCTACGAGCAGTACTTC
>TRBJ1-5|TRBV12-3/TRBV12-4|few|NA
CASSFVGSYSNQPQHF
TGTGCCAGCAGTTTTGTGGGGAGCTATAGCAATCAGCCCCAGCATTTT
>TRBJ2-1|TRBV4-3|NA|NA
CASSQDFREVQFF
TGCGCCAGCAGCCAAGATTTCAGGGAGGTGCAGTTCTTC
>TRBJ2-3|TRBV12-3/TRBV12-4|many|NA
CASSSRPAGDTQYF
TGTGCCAGCAGCTCCCGGCCAGCTGGGGATACGCAGTATTTT
>TRBJ2-7|TRBV7-3|once|TRBD2
CASSSGSGGYNEQYF
TGTGCCAGCAGCTCGGGTAGCGGGGGATACAATGAGCAGTACTTC
>TRBJ2-1|TRBV6-5|few|TRBD1
CASRPDRASNNEQFF
TGTGCCAGCAGACCAGACAGGGCCTCCAACAATGAGCAGTTCTTC
>TRBJ2-1|TRBV21-1|NA|NA
CASSIRDYQETQFF
TGTGCCAGCAGCATTCGGGACTATCAAGAGACCCAGTTCTTC
>TRBJ1-2|TRBV10-3|NA|NA
CAISEGVLRGYTF
TGTGCCATCAGCGAGGGGGTATTGCGCGGCTACACCTTC
>TRBJ1-2|TRBV5-1|NA|NA
CASSLGGLTGTLYGYTF
TGCGCCAGCAGCTTGGGGGGCCTTACCGGGACATTGTATGGCTACACCTTC
>TRBJ2-7|TRBV20-1|NA|TRBD2
CSVITGTSTNEQYF
TGCAGTGTCATAACCGGGACTAGTACTAACGAGCAGTACTTC
>TRBJ2-7|TRBV12-3/TRBV12-4|NA|NA
CASSLAVFHEQYF
TGTGCCAGCAGTTTAGCGGTGTTCCACGAGCAGTACTTC
>TRBJ2-5|TRBV2|NA|TRBD2
CASSGLAAEQYF
TGTGCCAGCTCCGGACTAGCCGCTGAGCAGTACTTC
>TRBJ2-3|TRBV24-1|few|NA
CATSDWESTDTQYF
TGTGCCACCAGTGATTGGGAGAGCACAGATACGCAGTATTTT
>TRBJ2-5|TRBV25-1|NA|NA
CASNGGWHEQYF
TGTGCCAGCAACGGGGGCTGGCATGAGCAGTACTTC
>TRBJ2-1|TRBV4-3|NA|NA
CASNTLGVYNEQFF
TGCGCCAGCAACACCTTAGGGGTCTACAATGAGCAGTTCTTC
>TRBJ2-3|TRBV24-1|few|NA
CATSQGRTDTQYF
TGTGCCACCAGCCAGGGGCGCACAGATACGCAGTATTTT
>TRBJ2-7|TRBV5-1|NA|NA
CASSGGHTYEQYF
TGCGCCAGCAGCGGGGGGCATACCTACGAGCAGTACTTC
>TRBJ2-3|TRBV20-1|NA|TRBD2
CSPYRTSGSTDTQYF
TGCAGTCCCTACCGTACTAGCGGTAGCACAGATACGCAGTATTTT
>TRBJ2-1|TRBV20-1|many|NA
CSARDRVGEQFF
TGCAGTGCTAGAGATCGGGTGGGTGAGCAGTTCTTC
>TRBJ2-4|TRBV20-1|few|NA
CSARVRGKYNEQYF
TGCAGTGCTAGAGTCCGGGGGAAATACAATGAGCAGTACTTC
>TRBJ2-1|TRBV29-1|few|NA
CSVAPGKSAQFF
TGCAGCGTTGCGCCAGGGAAGTCTGCGCAGTTCTTC
>TRBJ2-5|TRBV2|NA|TRBD2
CASSGVAGGQETQYF
TGTGCCAGCAGTGGAGTAGCGGGGGGCCAAGAGACCCAGTACTTC
>TRBJ2-1|TRBV4-2|NA|NA
CAAGVEQFF
TGTGCCGCTGGCGTAGAGCAGTTCTTC
>TRBJ2-4|TRBV4-3|NA|NA
CASSQGSRPFRNIQYF
TGCGCCAGCAGCCAAGGAAGTAGGCCCTTCAGAAACATTCAGTACTTC
>TRBJ2-3|TRBV7-9|few|TRBD2
CASSPGLAGARTDTQYF
TGTGCCAGCAGCCCAGGACTAGCGGGAGCACGCACAGATACGCAGTATTTT
>TRBJ1-1|TRBV5-1|NA|TRBD1
CASSFQGATKAFF
TGCGCCAGCAGTTTCCAGGGGGCCACTAAAGCTTTCTTT
>TRBJ2-5|TRBV29-1|NA|NA
CSVVPGNEQYF
TGCAGCGTTGTGCCAGGCAATGAGCAGTACTTC